This T cell receptor (beta chain) was retrieved from a study of PD-1 blockade in mismatch repair-deficient tumors. As for the study in general: All were previously treated, progressing patients with over 9 mismatch repair-deficient cancer types. Findings and limits, study-wide: Tumor-resident clones, often absent from pretreatment blood, expanded after pembrolizumab and then contracted.

Assay: immunoSEQ multiplex PCR; the TCRdb copy retains only in-frame clones and omits some. The sample yields about 110,000 clones, about 83% seen once. Mismatch repair deficiency was confirmed in all patients, by PCR or immunohistochemistry. Three pembrolizumab responders had their TCRs sequenced. The CDR3 is 14 amino acids. The V end was cut by 1 base, the J end by 1 base, with 7 bases between. From germline, CDR1 is KGHSH and CDR2 LQKENI. As to this clone: Antigen unknown.

The genes are TRBV18 and TRBJ2-5, with D possibly being TRBD1 (5 bases). The source is an adult with mismatch repair-deficient cancer. Sequenced here: peripheral blood, sampled roughly 60 weeks after starting pembrolizumab. DNA for the CDR3: TGTGCCAGCTCACCACTCAGGGCCCAAGAGACCCAGTACTTC. Protein: CASSPLRAQETQYF.